Listed below are T cell receptor beta chains from one sample, sequenced in a study of CD8+ T cells in alopecia areata. The assay was immunoSEQ multiplex PCR, and TCRdb's table has in-frame clones only and misses some. The data hold approximately 160,000 clones, with about 60% observed a single time. Here the sequenced sample was CD4+ T cells sorted from blood, taken at week 24, from a patient treated with tofacitinib. The receptors stem from a human donor with alopecia areata. CDR3s include the opening cysteine and the closing phenylalanine or tryptophan. The order of the fields is D gene, J gene, V gene, CDR3 length, clone size, CDR3 DNA, CDR3 protein. A D gene is named only where the DNA matches it firmly. For some rows the clone size is stated as once, few or many, or as a class when expanded; others skip it.

- TRBJ2-7 TRBV25-1 14 - TGTGCCAGCAGTGAATTGGGGGGCACTAGGCAGCAGCACTTC CASSELGGTRQQHF
TRBD1 TRBJ2-1 TRBV6-1 14 - TGTGCCAGCAGTGAAGTGTCCAGGGACAGTGAGCAGTTCTTC CASSEVSRDSEQFF
- TRBJ2-7 TRBV4-2 15 - TGTGCCAGCAGCCAAGATAGCCCCCCCTCCTACGAGCAGTACTTC CASSQDSPPSYEQYF
TRBD2 TRBJ2-1 TRBV19 16 - TGTGCCAGTAGTATGGGACTAGCAGTTTCCTACAATGAGCAGTTCTTC CASSMGLAVSYNEQFF
TRBD1 TRBJ1-5 TRBV30 13 once TGTGCCTGGAGTGGGGACAGCTATCAGCCCCAGCATTTT CAWSGDSYQPQHF
- TRBJ1-4 TRBV6-5 16 - TGTGCCAGCAGTTATGGCTTGCAGGCGTCTAATGAAAAACTGTTTTTT CASSYGLQASNEKLFF
- TRBJ2-2 TRBV7-8 17 - TGTGCCAGCAGCCCGAGGAGGGTGGCTAGCAACACCGGGGAGCTGTTTTTT CASSPRRVASNTGELFF
- TRBJ2-1 TRBV7-7 14 - TGTGCTAGCAGCCCGAAGGACAGCAGGAATGAGCAGTTCTTC CASSPKDSRNEQFF
- TRBJ2-7 TRBV11-2 13 - TGTGCCAGCAGCTTAGAATCCTTGGGCGAGCAGTACTTC CASSLESLGEQYF
- TRBJ2-5 TRBV29-1 12 - TGCAGCGTCGACAGGAACCAAGAGACCCAGTACTTC CSVDRNQETQYF
- TRBJ1-2 TRBV29-1 12 - TGCAGCGTTGTAAGCAGGTCCAGTGGCTACACCTTC CSVVSRSSGYTF
- TRBJ2-7 TRBV2 14 - TGTGCCAGCACGGCACAGCCCGGGATGGACGAGCAGTACTTC CASTAQPGMDEQYF
TRBD1 TRBJ1-2 TRBV7-3 13 - TGTGCCAGCAGTCTCGACAGGGGCTATGGCTACACCTTC CASSLDRGYGYTF
- TRBJ1-1 TRBV5-1 15 - TGCGCCAGCAGCCCCCGCCCTCCAGGGAACACTGAAGCTTTCTTT CASSPRPPGNTEAFF
TRBD1 TRBJ1-1 TRBV5-1 13 once TGCGCCAGCAGCGTACCCGGGACAGGAGAAGCTTTCTTT CASSVPGTGEAFF
TRBD1 TRBJ1-1 TRBV6-5 12 - TGTGCCAGCAGACCAGACAGGGGGCAAGCTTTCTTT CASRPDRGQAFF
TRBD2 TRBJ2-3 TRBV2 15 - TGTGCCACCAAGGGACGGACTAGCGGGGCAGATACGCAGTATTTT CATKGRTSGADTQYF
TRBD1 TRBJ1-2 TRBV29-1 12 - TGCAGCGGGGGACAGGGGAACGATGGCTACACCTTC CSGGQGNDGYTF
- TRBJ1-6 TRBV10-3 13 - TGTGCCATCAGTGAACAGAATAATTCACCCCTCCACTTT CAISEQNNSPLHF
- TRBJ2-1 TRBV5-6 17 - TGTGCCAGCAGCTTGGGTTTTTTGGACCGCCGGGGCAATGAGCAGTTCTTC CASSLGFLDRRGNEQFF
TRBD1 TRBJ2-3 TRBV29-1 13 - TGCAGCGTTGAAGGGACAGGGACAGATACGCAGTATTTT CSVEGTGTDTQYF
- TRBJ2-1 TRBV7-3 16 - TGTGCCAGCAGCTTAAGGGCAGGGAGCTCCTACAATGAGCAGTTCTTC CASSLRAGSSYNEQFF
- TRBJ2-7 TRBV29-1 14 few TGCAGCGTTGAGGGACCCGGGATCTCCTACGAGCAGTACTTC CSVEGPGISYEQYF
TRBD1 TRBJ1-1 TRBV6-5 14 few TGTGCCAGCAGTTACGGGGACAGGGGAGCTGAAGCTTTCTTT CASSYGDRGAEAFF
- TRBJ1-5 TRBV4-1 15 - TGCGCCAGCAGCCAAGGCGGGGCACGCAATCAGCCCCAGCATTTT CASSQGGARNQPQHF
- TRBJ1-2 TRBV5-1 11 few TGCGCCAGCAGTTTTGGTTTCGGCTACACCTTC CASSFGFGYTF
- TRBJ1-2 TRBV6-4 13 many TGTGCCAGCAGTGCGGGCGGCCGCTATGGCTACACCTTC CASSAGGRYGYTF
- TRBJ1-5 TRBV13 14 - TGTGCCAGCAGCTTAAGGAATAGCAATCAGCCCCAGCATTTT CASSLRNSNQPQHF
TRBD1 TRBJ1-2 TRBV13 15 few TGTGCCAGCAGCTTTACCAGGGGGCCTTCTGCTGGCTACACCTTC CASSFTRGPSAGYTF
TRBD1 TRBJ1-2 TRBV9 18 - TGTGCCAGCAGCGTAGGGGAGCCGGGACAGGGGGCGAGGTATGGCTACACCTTC CASSVGEPGQGARYGYTF
TRBD2 TRBJ2-5 TRBV14 15 - TGTGCCAGCAGCCGCGGGAGGGGATACCAAGAGACCCAGTACTTC CASSRGRGYQETQYF
- TRBJ2-7 TRBV2 14 - TGTGCCAGCAGTGAGGAACTGAGGGCCTACGAGCAGTACTTC CASSEELRAYEQYF
TRBD2 TRBJ2-5 TRBV2 13 - TGTGCCAGCCGTAGCGGGGGGGCAGAGACCCAGTACTTC CASRSGGAETQYF
- TRBJ2-2 TRBV2 16 - TGTGCCAGCAGTGATACAGGGTCCCTAGACACCGGGGAGCTGTTTTTT CASSDTGSLDTGELFF
- TRBJ2-7 TRBV15 13 - TGTGCCACCAGCAGAGATACGGCCTACGAGCAGTACTTC CATSRDTAYEQYF
- TRBJ1-1 TRBV5-1 14 - TGCGCCAGCAGCTCGGTACATACCGACACTGAAGCTTTCTTT CASSSVHTDTEAFF
TRBD2 TRBJ2-3 TRBV4-2 16 - TGTGCCAGCAGACCCCTCGGGGGGGGTTACACAGATACGCAGTATTTT CASRPLGGGYTDTQYF
- TRBJ2-6 TRBV2 14 once TGTGCCAGCAACGATTACTCTGGGGCCAACGTCCTGACTTTC CASNDYSGANVLTF
TRBD2 TRBJ2-5 TRBV4-2 16 few TGTGCCAGCAGCCAAGATCTGCGGGGGGGACAAGAGACCCAGTACTTC CASSQDLRGGQETQYF
TRBD1 TRBJ1-5 TRBV30 16 - TGTGCCTGGAGCCCGACAGGGGTGAGAAGCAATCAGCCCCAGCATTTT CAWSPTGVRSNQPQHF
- TRBJ2-5 TRBV15 15 - TGTGCCACCAGCAGAGATCCAGGGCCACAAGAGACCCAGTACTTC CATSRDPGPQETQYF
TRBD1 TRBJ1-1 TRBV29-1 13 - TGCAGCGTTTACAAGGACAGGGTATCGGAAGCTTTCTTT CSVYKDRVSEAFF
- TRBJ2-1 TRBV6-5 14 few TGTGCCAGCAGCTACGACCAGGACTACAATGAGCAGTTCTTC CASSYDQDYNEQFF
- TRBJ2-3 TRBV7-2 15 - TGTGCCAGCAGCTTGGGGCGGGGGCCCACAGATACGCAGTATTTT CASSLGRGPTDTQYF
- TRBJ2-2 TRBV30 14 - TGTGCCTGGAGTGTTGGCACCAACACCGGGGAGCTGTTTTTT CAWSVGTNTGELFF
- TRBJ1-5 TRBV30 14 - TGTGCCTGGAGTAGGACCTCTTGGGATCAAGCCCAGCATTTT CAWSRTSWDQAQHF
- TRBJ2-2 TRBV29-1 14 - TGCAGCGTTGGGCAGGGCGGGAACACCGGGGAGCTGTTTTTT CSVGQGGNTGELFF
- TRBJ2-7 TRBV14 15 few TGTGCCAGCAGCCAAACAGGGTTCGAGTCCTACGAGCAGTACTTC CASSQTGFESYEQYF
- TRBJ1-4 TRBV2 14 - TGTGCCAGCACGGCCGGACGGCCCCCGGAAAAACTGTTTTTT CASTAGRPPEKLFF
- TRBJ2-3 TRBV6-5 12 - TGTGCCAGCAGTGACTACACAGATACGCAGTATTTT CASSDYTDTQYF
- TRBJ2-7 TRBV4-1 15 - TGCGCCAGCAGCCAAGGGTTTGGGCAGCTCGACGAGCAGTACTTC CASSQGFGQLDEQYF
- TRBJ1-2 TRBV6-6 11 - TGTGCCAGCACCTCAACCGGCGGCTACACCTTC CASTSTGGYTF
- TRBJ1-1 TRBV6-5 15 - TGTGCCAGCAGTTACTTAACTCGGGGGAACACTGAAGCTTTCTTT CASSYLTRGNTEAFF
- TRBJ1-3 TRBV6-6 14 few TGTGCCAGCAGTTATCGTCTGGGGCTGAACACCATATATTTT CASSYRLGLNTIYF
- TRBJ1-6 TRBV9 14 - TGTGCCAGCAGCCCCTGGGTCTATAATTCACCCCTCCACTTT CASSPWVYNSPLHF
- TRBJ1-1 TRBV7-9 12 few TGTGCCAGCAGCTGGGATAACACTGAAGCTTTCTTT CASSWDNTEAFF
- TRBJ2-2 TRBV29-1 15 once TGCAGCGTCCGTCAGGTGGCAGGGGAGTCCGGGGAGCTGTTTTTT CSVRQVAGESGELFF